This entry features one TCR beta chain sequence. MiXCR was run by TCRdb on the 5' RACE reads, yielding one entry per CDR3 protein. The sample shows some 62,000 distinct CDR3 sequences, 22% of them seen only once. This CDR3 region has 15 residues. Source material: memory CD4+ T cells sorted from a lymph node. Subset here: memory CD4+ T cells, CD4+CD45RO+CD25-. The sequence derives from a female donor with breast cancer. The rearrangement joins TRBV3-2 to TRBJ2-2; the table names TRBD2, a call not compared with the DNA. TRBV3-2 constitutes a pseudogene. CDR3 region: CASSHGSRDSGELFF. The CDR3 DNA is TGTGCCAGCAGCCATGGATCCAGGGATAGCGGGGAGCTGTTTTTT.